The source of this T cell receptor beta chain is a study of cytomegalovirus exposure and HLA in healthy donors (TCRdb year 2017). Notes on the research overall: In an earlier analysis of some 550 of the donors, 276 Gb of sequence data and 90 million to 120 million unique TCR beta sequences from roughly 200 million T cells were reported. An early release that covered roughly 600 HLA-typed donors contained approximately 300 gigabases of sequencing data and 75 million to 100 million unique TCR sequences. Of the approximately 400 genotyped donors, about 80% fell in the genetic ancestry cluster associated with self-reported Caucasian donors. The aim of the study was to test whether cataloging public T cell receptors could identify signatures of past pathogen exposure. The study profiled the T cell repertoires of hundreds of subjects by immunosequencing and related them to cytomegalovirus serostatus. Besides the first cohort of approximately 670 subjects, a separate validation cohort made up of roughly 130 different subjects was used. The study combined high-throughput TCR immunosequencing, statistical association of individual TCRs with disease status, and machine learning to predict cytomegalovirus infection status. In a later analysis, previously published TCR beta repertoires from about 670 donors were re-analyzed and high-resolution HLA genotyping was added so that TCR occurrence patterns could be studied. The later analysis used no new phenotypic data to find candidate immune exposures, relying instead on TCR beta sequences and their occurrence across donors. An earlier analysis of several hundred of the donors used high-throughput TCR beta sequencing to judge whether each TCR beta V gene segment behaved as functional or pseudogenic. Alongside the repertoire data, information on donor age, sex, ethnicity and CMV serostatus was compiled. A later genetic analysis used genome-wide SNP genotypes for about three fifths of the 666 donors, treating that subset as a discovery cohort. All discovery cohort repertoires had been generated on a single sequencing platform. Both class I and class II loci were covered by HLA typing, at four-digit resolution. Typing coverage differed by locus: A, B, C, DRB1 and DQB1 were typed in roughly 620-630 donors, DQA1 in 522, DPA1 in over 600, and DPB1 in 450 to 480. Roughly five DR-DQ haplotypes were treated as single units for association and clustering because of strong linkage in the cohort. Among about 410 genotyped donors of the cohort, an average of about 220,000 unique TCR beta nucleotide sequences was sequenced per donor, of which about 20% were non-productive. Overall results and qualifications from the work: Some IMGT-functional V segments, including TRBV6-2 and TRBV6-3, could not be told apart with the 87-base-pair reads, so those segments were excluded. In vitro tests confirmed that a few of the cytomegalovirus-associated TCR beta chains recognize cytomegalovirus antigens. In an earlier analysis of some 540 of the donors, most TCR beta V segments appeared in productive rearrangements about 90% or about 30% of the time, broadly matching IMGT annotations. Because counts were too low, some 17 rarely observed V segments, including chromosome 9 orphons, were excluded from the earlier analysis of fewer than 650 of the donors. Assigning TCR associations to individual alleles was difficult when HLA alleles, especially DR and DQ, strongly co-occurred. A further reported finding was that TCR beta sequences accurately predicted the HLA-A and HLA-B alleles for most subjects in the first cohort. V-gene and J-gene trimming of TCR beta chains was associated with a missense DCLRE1C variant in a later genetic analysis, and the association was replicated in an independent cohort. Because some donors lacked HLA typing at each locus, the association tests relied only on the typed subset. Compared with equally common non-associated chains, HLA-associated TCR beta chains in a later analysis were more clonally expanded and had lower generation probabilities. It was suggested by the authors that the approach could potentially be generalized to other disease states and immunological phenotypes. The only immune exposure information available for the cohort was CMV serostatus. The cohort was sequenced for TCR beta chains only, and without alpha or paired-chain data the features that could be detected were limited. Correlated functional status among segregating V segments might be attributable to linkage disequilibrium, but an unknown experimental factor could not be ruled out. A later analysis reported that several top co-occurrence clusters appeared linked to parvovirus B19, influenza, CMV and Epstein-Barr virus. According to a later genetic analysis, donors in an Asian-associated ancestry cluster had fewer N-insertions in productive TCRs than the roughly 660-donor mean. A cluster of highly shared sequence variants was judged likely to represent a technical artifact of the sequencing pipeline. The classifier was reported to diagnose cytomegalovirus status with high specificity and sensitivity in both the original cohort and the validation cohort. Across donors, most TCR sequences were observed very rarely, whereas some public TCRs were present in many individuals. Sequencing depth was assumed to be roughly uniform across donors in the presence/absence analyses, though that assumption may not hold. In a later analysis, most CMV-associated TCR beta chains were found to appear HLA-restricted, with HLA associations seemingly driven largely by CMV exposure. A later analysis associated 16,951 TCR beta sequences with specific HLA alleles at a false discovery rate of 0.05. In the study, 150 to 200 TCR beta chains were listed as associated with cytomegalovirus. According to a later analysis, TCR association rates differed among HLA loci, with DRB1 alleles showing the most associated TCRs and HLA-C alleles showing the fewest.

On this clone itself: There is no known antigen for this receptor. There are no base qualities to consult, and no much larger clone falls within one base.

The library relied on the immunoSEQ multiplex PCR assay. For the multiplex PCR, a mixture combining 60 forward primers for TCR Vbeta segments and 13 reverse primers for TCR Jbeta segments was used. Amplification of the CDR3 region of rearranged TCR beta genes was performed with a multiplex PCR assay on genomic DNA. On the Illumina HiSeq System, the amplified TCR beta libraries were sequenced as 87-base-pair reads. Per the original workflow: In a later analysis, roughly 80 million unique TCR beta chains were counted across the approximately 670 repertoires, and around 10 million of these chains were shared by at least two donors. Raw reads were error-corrected and collapsed into unique sequences with a nearest-neighbor algorithm that merged closely related sequences to remove PCR and sequencing errors. V, D and J gene segments were assigned by aligning CDR3 sequences to IMGT reference sequences. For a sequence to be retained, at least a six-nucleotide match to both a V gene segment and a J gene segment was required. A rearrangement counted as productive if the CDR3 had no stop codons and remained in frame with V and J, and every other rearrangement counted as non-productive. CDR3 was defined by IMGT convention, running from the second conserved V-encoded cysteine to the conserved J-encoded phenylalanine. The earlier analysis of 500 to 600 of the donors excluded sequences that lacked an unambiguous match to a single V gene segment. An earlier analysis of a few hundred of the donors classified V segments as functional when productive rearrangements were above 56.7% and as segregating when the standard deviation between donors was above 5%. A statistical classification framework was developed to diagnose cytomegalovirus status using the catalog of TCR beta chain sequences. In a later analysis, TCR nucleotide sequences were compared against IMGT/GENE-DB human TR gene sequences so that V and J genes could be assigned. Using the TCRdist pipeline, a later analysis assigned CDR3 sequences along with most-parsimonious VDJ recombination scenarios. In a later analysis, each TCR beta chain was defined by its CDR3 amino acid sequence together with its V-gene family, and reads lacking a unique V-gene family were excluded. To address suspected cross-contamination and a sequencing artifact, a later analysis removed under 600 highly shared, low-generation-probability nucleotide sequences. In a later analysis, a clonal expansion index for each public chain was calculated from normalized within-repertoire ranks of inferred template counts. Generation probabilities in a later analysis came from a VDJ recombination model fitted to out-of-frame rearrangements, and those results were checked against IGoR. In a later analysis, TCR-TCR, TCR-HLA and TCR-CMV co-occurrence was scored with hypergeometric tests, and a repertoire-size bias correction was applied to TCR pairs. To estimate false discovery rates, a later analysis permuted the HLA or CMV assignments 20 times. In a later analysis, co-occurring TCRs were grouped with DBSCAN, and TCRdist sequence similarity was added when clustering was performed within HLA-allele-positive subsets. Co-occurrence clustering excluded repertoires with fewer than 30,000 or more than 120,000 public chains, plus five with anomalous nucleotide sharing. Drawn from immuneACCESS, this table holds only the in-frame rearrangements with V and J called that TCRdb kept. Clones are partly lost; checked studies trace under half to an unresolved V gene and leave the rest unexplained. The V and J calls and the clone size are those of that table, but D and trimming were determined from the DNA. This sample is represented by 190,000 or so clones; 80% of them were singletons. 0.65% of the sample lies in the top ten.

Its CDR3 holds 15 amino acids, cysteine through phenylalanine. Solely the CDR3 DNA is kept, with 45 bases framed from the first base. CDR1 SGHDT and CDR2 YYEEEE are derived from the germline V gene. At the junction V is shortened by 2 bases and J by 0 bases; bases outside the gene matches: 1. The cohort was made up of approximately 670 healthy bone marrow donors. Cohort members were all nominally healthy when sampled, although unrecorded immune exposures were likely present. The donor tested CMV seronegative, placing the donor among the roughly 400 seronegative members of the cohort. Each donor provided a peripheral blood sample, and peripheral blood mononuclear cells were used for TCR beta sequencing. Genomic DNA was extracted from the blood cell samples with the Qiagen DNeasy Blood Extraction Kit.

The sample was PBMCs. The chain is encoded by TRBV5-6 joined to TRBJ1-3; the junction holds 8 bases that match TRBD1. The sequence derives from a boy younger than 18 in good health and CMV-seronegative. The CDR3 is CASSFGTGSGNTIYF. DNA sequence: TGTGCCAGCAGCTTCGGGACAGGCTCTGGAAACACCATATATTTT. The entire variable domain, with the stretches around the CDR3 drawn from the reference TRBV5-6 and TRBJ1-3 proteins, is DAGVTQSPTHLIKTRGQQVTLRCSPKSGHDTVSWYQQALGQGPQFIFQYYEEEERQRGNFPDRFSGHQFPNYSSELNVNALLLGDSALYLCASSFGTGSGNTIYFGEGSWLTVV.